This T cell receptor (beta chain) was profiled in a study of cytomegalovirus exposure and HLA in healthy donors (dated by TCRdb to between 2016 and 2019). Regarding the research as a whole: A later analysis indicated that the 100 to 150 validation repertoires were generated on the platform also employed for the 720 or so repertoires of the first cohort. In addition to the first cohort of roughly 670 subjects, a separate validation cohort of over 90 different subjects was used. To predict cytomegalovirus infection status, the study brought together high-throughput TCR immunosequencing, statistical association of individual TCRs with disease status, and machine learning. The study aimed to test whether cataloging public T cell receptors could reveal signatures of past pathogen exposure. Overall results and qualifications from the work: In vitro tests confirmed that a few of the cytomegalovirus-associated TCR beta chains recognize cytomegalovirus antigens. It was suggested by the authors that the approach could potentially be generalized to other disease states and immunological phenotypes. A later analysis found that TCRs clustered in the first cohort also tended to co-occur in the approximately 120 validation repertoires, with just under 95% of cluster scores above 0. A later analysis had no HLA typing for the validation cohort, so co-occurrence there was scored across all 130 or so repertoires. The classifier was reported to diagnose cytomegalovirus status with high specificity and sensitivity in both the original cohort and the validation cohort. In the study, about 150 TCR beta chains were listed as associated with cytomegalovirus. Across donors, most TCR sequences were observed very rarely, whereas some public TCRs were present in many individuals.

Donors formed part of the validation cohort, which comprised 120 subjects and was distinct from the first cohort of under 850 subjects. Concerning this clone: What antigen it recognizes has not been identified. There are no base qualities to consult, and no much larger clone falls within one base.

The library was produced with the immunoSEQ multiplex PCR assay. The study's processing was this. A statistical classification framework was built to diagnose cytomegalovirus status from the catalog of TCR beta chain sequences. Entries here come from immuneACCESS through TCRdb and include only in-frame sequences with V and J called. Some clones fail to appear in such tables; in the studies checked, an unresolved V gene covers under half of the shortfall, and the cause of the remainder is unknown. V and J calls and clone size are as listed in that table; D and trimming were resolved from the DNA. Here the sample has about 330,000 clones; 86% occur a single time. The ten largest make up approximately 0.84% of the sample. CDR1 and CDR2 (SGHDN, FVKESK) derive from the germline V gene. V ends up 1 base short and J 4 bases short, with an unmatched junction base count of 6. The cysteine opens and the phenylalanine closes a CDR3 of 15 amino acids. Only the CDR3 portion is preserved as DNA: 45 bases, with reading frame beginning at the first base.

This TCR was sampled from a woman aged 18-29 years in good health and CMV-seronegative. Sequenced input: PBMCs. The chain couples TRBV14 to TRBJ2-5; a stretch of 7 junction bases matches TRBD1. The encoded CDR3 is CASSQVNTGVETQYF. The bases are TGTGCCAGCAGCCAAGTTAATACAGGGGTAGAGACCCAGTACTTC. With the rest looked up from the reference TRBV14 and TRBJ2-5 genes rather than sequenced, the full variable domain is EAGVTQFPSHSVIEKGQTVTLRCDPISGHDNLYWYRRVMGKEIKFLLHFVKESKQDESGMPNNRFLAERTGGTYSTLKVQPAELEDSGVYFCASSQVNTGVETQYFGPGTRLLVL.